This entry concerns a single T cell receptor (beta chain). Its specificity is not known. With 4 bases removed from V and 5 bases from J, the gap between germline ends came to 9 bases. CDR1 and CDR2 from the germline V gene are SGDLS and YYNGEE. This CDR3 spans 12 amino acids. These data are taken from a study of cytomegalovirus exposure and HLA in healthy donors. 60 Vbeta and 13 Jbeta primers were used in PCR. Assay used: immunoSEQ multiplex PCR; TCRdb lists only in-frame clones, some missing. The table shows about 120,000 clones, with roughly three quarters occurring only once. The study's findings and limits: An Asian-associated ancestry cluster reportedly showed fewer N-insertions than the approximately 630-donor mean in a later analysis. Several of the most significant clusters appeared linked to common viral pathogens, based on a later analysis.

The chain is built from TRBV9 and TRBJ1-1; no firm D call. Sequenced sample: PBMCs. This TCR was sampled from a man younger than 40 in good health and CMV-seropositive. The CDR3 DNA follows: TGTGCCAGCAGCACCGAGGGTACTGAAGCTTTCTTT. The encoded protein is CASSTEGTEAFF. Using reference TRBV9 and TRBJ1-1 for the parts outside the CDR3, the full variable domain is DSGVTQTPKHLITATGQRVTLRCSPRSGDLSVYWYQQSLDQGLQFLIQYYNGEERAKGNILERFSAQQFPDLHSELNLSSLELGDSALYFCASSTEGTEAFFGQGTRLTVV.